This is a list of T cell receptor beta chains from one sample in a study of T cell responses to AZD1222 COVID-19 vaccine. Sequencing was performed with immunoSEQ multiplex PCR; in TCRdb, only in-frame clones are kept and a portion is missing. The table has 160,000 or so clones, 92% seen once. The material sequenced was peripheral blood, taken 28 days after the second AZD1222 dose. The receptors stem from an adult who received the AZD1222 COVID-19 vaccine. Each CDR3 is given with its conserved first and last residue. A D gene is named only where the DNA matches it firmly. The listing skips clone size in some rows; elsewhere it reads once, few, many or a size class.

CDR3 protein	CDR3 DNA	D gene	V gene	J gene	clone size
CASSILGYDYNEQFF	TGTGCCAGTAGTATTCTAGGATACGACTACAATGAGCAGTTCTTC	.	TRBV19	TRBJ2-1	.
CSARGQPNTEAFF	TGCAGCGCCCGGGGACAGCCCAACACTGAAGCTTTCTTT	TRBD1	TRBV29-1	TRBJ1-1	.
CASSISDSGGYTF	TGTGCCAGTAGTATATCCGATTCCGGTGGCTACACCTTC	.	TRBV19	TRBJ1-2	.
CASSQGQADQPQHF	TGCGCCAGCAGCCAAGGACAGGCAGACCAGCCCCAGCATTTT	.	TRBV4-1	TRBJ1-5	.
CASSLGWGTANSPLHF	TGTGCCAGCAGCTTAGGATGGGGGACAGCTAATTCACCCCTCCACTTT	TRBD1	TRBV13	TRBJ1-6	.
CASSLGWENEQFF	TGCGCCAGCAGCTTGGGATGGGAAAATGAGCAGTTCTTC	.	TRBV5-1	TRBJ2-1	.
CASSPGGADAYEQYF	TGTGCCAGTAGTCCAGGGGGCGCGGATGCCTACGAGCAGTACTTC	TRBD1	TRBV19	TRBJ2-7	.
CASSLGQGDYGYTF	TGTGCCAGCTCCCTCGGACAGGGGGACTATGGCTACACCTTC	TRBD1	TRBV18	TRBJ1-2	few
CASRGGAGLNTEAFF	TGTGCCAGCCGGGGGGGGGCAGGCCTTAACACTGAAGCTTTCTTT	.	TRBV2	TRBJ1-1	.
CASSQRQGKGNQPQHF	TGCGCCAGCAGCCAACGACAGGGAAAGGGCAATCAGCCCCAGCATTTT	TRBD1	TRBV4-1	TRBJ1-5	.
CASSSDREQPQHF	TGTGCCAGCAGCTCGGACAGGGAACAGCCCCAGCATTTT	TRBD1	TRBV12-3/TRBV12-4	TRBJ1-5	.
CASSFHSTYEQYF	TGTGCCAGCAGTTTTCATTCCACCTACGAGCAGTACTTC	.	TRBV12-3/TRBV12-4	TRBJ2-7	.
CASSLGRGQETQYF	TGTGCCAGCAGCTTGGGCCGGGGACAAGAGACCCAGTACTTC	.	TRBV5-4	TRBJ2-5	.
CASRTTGAHFGYTF	TGTGCCAGCAGAACCACAGGGGCTCACTTCGGCTACACCTTC	TRBD1	TRBV7-9	TRBJ1-2	.
CASSPQRNTEAFF	TGTGCCAGCTCACCACAACGGAACACTGAAGCTTTCTTT	.	TRBV18	TRBJ1-1	.
CASSPRGGFYNEQFF	TGTGCCAGCTCACCACGTGGAGGGTTCTACAATGAGCAGTTCTTC	.	TRBV18	TRBJ2-1	.
CASSPGQGPGELFF	TGTGCCAGCAGCCCCGGACAGGGCCCCGGGGAGCTGTTTTTT	TRBD1	TRBV7-8	TRBJ2-2	.
CASSTPFAGELFF	TGTGCCAGTAGTACTCCCTTTGCCGGGGAGCTGTTTTTT	.	TRBV19	TRBJ2-2	.
CASSSRGTGALNEKLFF	TGTGCCAGCAGTTCCCGGGGGACAGGGGCCCTTAATGAAAAACTGTTTTTT	TRBD1	TRBV7-2	TRBJ1-4	.
CASSLASGGTYNEQFF	TGTGCCAGCAGTTTGGCTAGCGGGGGGACCTACAATGAGCAGTTCTTC	TRBD2	TRBV28	TRBJ2-1	.
CASSPTGTIISPLHF	TGTGCCAGCAGCCCAACCGGGACAATCATTTCACCCCTCCACTTT	.	TRBV6-4	TRBJ1-6	.
CASSQDSDYGYTF	TGCGCCAGCAGCCAAGATTCGGACTATGGCTACACCTTC	.	TRBV4-1	TRBJ1-2	few
CASSSGRETQYF	TGTGCCAGCTCAAGCGGTCGAGAGACCCAGTACTTC	.	TRBV6-6	TRBJ2-5	.
CASSRTGTEAFF	TGTGCCAGCAGCCGAACTGGGACAGAAGCTTTCTTT	.	TRBV9	TRBJ1-1	.
CAAARSLNTEAFF	TGTGCCGCCGCCAGATCCCTGAACACTGAAGCTTTCTTT	.	TRBV11-1	TRBJ1-1	.
CASSQGGEFYGYTF	TGCGCCAGCAGCCAAGGAGGGGAGTTCTATGGCTACACCTTC	.	TRBV4-1	TRBJ1-2	.
CATSSHGEVSYGYTF	TGTGCCACCAGCAGCCACGGGGAAGTTAGCTATGGCTACACCTTC	.	TRBV15	TRBJ1-2	.
CASSIRADRGPHGNQPQHF	TGTGCCAGTAGTATAAGGGCGGATAGGGGGCCGCATGGCAATCAGCCCCAGCATTTT	TRBD1	TRBV19	TRBJ1-5	.
CASSHVGTSGAYEQYF	TGTGCCAGCAGCCATGTAGGGACTAGCGGGGCCTACGAGCAGTACTTC	TRBD2	TRBV11-1	TRBJ2-7	.
CASSYGGDSYGYTF	TGTGCCAGCAGTTACGGAGGGGACAGCTATGGCTACACCTTC	TRBD1	TRBV6-5	TRBJ1-2	.
CASSLQGAKNSPLHF	TGTGCCAGCAGCTTACAGGGGGCGAAGAATTCACCCCTCCACTTT	TRBD1	TRBV2	TRBJ1-6	.
CASSYRGYSNQPQHF	TGTGCCAGCAGTTACCGAGGATATAGCAATCAGCCCCAGCATTTT	.	TRBV6-6	TRBJ1-5	.
CAWSVGYEAFF	TGTGCCTGGAGTGTAGGCTATGAAGCTTTCTTT	.	TRBV30	TRBJ1-1	.